This T cell receptor beta chain was retrieved from a study of cytotoxic CD8 clonotypes in ibrutinib-treated CLL. Study in general: Partial responses numbered approximately 24 and complete responses 2; after a median around 74 months, around 14 stayed remitted and 12 progressed.

Investigators sourced approximately 2.1 micrograms of genomic DNA from cryopreserved PBMCs for TCR beta libraries. V was clipped by 2 bases and J by 3 bases; unmatched bases: 6. Germline CDR1 and CDR2: MGHDK and SYGVNS. The CDR3 runs to 16 residues. Whole-study results and caveats: Higher clonality was seen at ibrutinib response and a return toward baseline at progression.

Of note for this clone: What it binds is not known.

Targeted sequencing depth ranged from 1 in 200,000 to 1 in 1 million T cells. Assay used: immunoSEQ multiplex PCR; TCRdb lists only in-frame clones, some missing. The profile shows over 120,000 clones, roughly 76% of them singletons. The sequences come from PBMCs, collected after 24 months of ibrutinib treatment. The J gene is TRBJ2-1, the V gene TRBV25-1; 8 nucleotides match TRBD2. The TCR was taken from a human donor with chronic lymphocytic leukemia. The CDR3, as DNA: TGTGCCAGCAGTGAAGCCGGGAGGGTCGGCTACAATGAGCAGTTCTTC. This encodes CASSEAGRVGYNEQFF.